The rows below give T cell receptor beta chains drawn from one sample of a study of CD8+CD57+ T cells in acquired aplastic anemia. TCRdb analysed the reads with MiXCR anew, one entry per CDR3 protein. The table shows 120,000 or so distinct CDR3 sequences, with almost 40% occurring only once. Sequencing was done on a sample of sorted CD4+, CD8+, or CD8+CD57+ T cells (not recorded which) from PBMCs. The source is a human donor with aplastic anemia. Both conserved end residues are part of each CDR3. The order of the fields is clone size, CDR3 length, J gene, D gene, V gene, CDR3 DNA, CDR3 protein. A D gene is named only where the DNA matches it firmly. Clone size is stated in some rows and not others, as once, few, many or a class when expanded.

abundance: NA
len: 12
j_gene: TRBJ1-2
d_gene: TRBD1
v_gene: TRBV10-3
CDR3nt: TGTGCCAGCAACTTGGCGAGGACAGGGGCCACCTTC
CDR3aa: CASNLARTGATF

abundance: many
len: 15
j_gene: TRBJ1-6
d_gene: NA
v_gene: TRBV5-1
CDR3nt: TGCGCCAGCAGTCTAAGGGACGGCGGTTCATCACCCCTCCACTTT
CDR3aa: CASSLRDGGSSPLHF

abundance: NA
len: 13
j_gene: TRBJ2-3
d_gene: NA
v_gene: TRBV7-8
CDR3nt: TGTGCCAGCAGCTTAGGGGGAGAGGATACGCAGTATTTT
CDR3aa: CASSLGGEDTQYF

abundance: NA
len: 14
j_gene: TRBJ1-5
d_gene: TRBD1
v_gene: TRBV11-1
CDR3nt: TGTGCCAGCAGTCAGACAGGGGTCGATCAGCCCCAGCATTTT
CDR3aa: CASSQTGVDQPQHF

abundance: NA
len: 14
j_gene: TRBJ2-1
d_gene: NA
v_gene: TRBV2
CDR3nt: TGTGCCAGCAGACAGGGAAGCTCCTACAATGAGCAGTTCTTC
CDR3aa: CASRQGSSYNEQFF

abundance: NA
len: 13
j_gene: TRBJ2-7
d_gene: NA
v_gene: TRBV6-1
CDR3nt: TGTGCCAGCAGACCGGTGGGGGTGTGGGAGCAGTACTTC
CDR3aa: CASRPVGVWEQYF

abundance: many
len: 14
j_gene: TRBJ1-6
d_gene: TRBD1
v_gene: TRBV20-1
CDR3nt: TGCAGTGCTGCTTTGACAGGGTCCAATTCACCCCTCCACTTT
CDR3aa: CSAALTGSNSPLHF

abundance: many
len: 11
j_gene: TRBJ1-1
d_gene: NA
v_gene: TRBV24-1
CDR3nt: TGTGCCACCAGTGGCGGGCTCGGAGCTTTCTTT
CDR3aa: CATSGGLGAFF

abundance: NA
len: 18
j_gene: TRBJ2-5
d_gene: TRBD1
v_gene: TRBV7-6
CDR3nt: TGTGCCAACAGCGCCTTAGGACAGGGGCGTGGGGTGTCAGAGACCCAGTACTTC
CDR3aa: CANSALGQGRGVSETQYF

abundance: NA
len: 15
j_gene: TRBJ1-1
d_gene: TRBD1
v_gene: TRBV7-9
CDR3nt: TGTGCCAGCAGCTTAGCGGGACAGGGAGCTGCTGAAGCTTTCTTT
CDR3aa: CASSLAGQGAAEAFF

abundance: NA
len: 16
j_gene: TRBJ2-7
d_gene: TRBD2
v_gene: TRBV2
CDR3nt: TGTGCCAGCAGAAAATTAGCGGGGTGGTCCTCCTACGAGCAGTACTTC
CDR3aa: CASRKLAGWSSYEQYF

abundance: many
len: 16
j_gene: TRBJ2-1
d_gene: TRBD2
v_gene: TRBV15
CDR3nt: TGTGCCACCAGCAGGCCGGGGGGGAGCTCCTACAATGAGCAGTTCTTC
CDR3aa: CATSRPGGSSYNEQFF

abundance: NA
len: 18
j_gene: TRBJ2-7
d_gene: TRBD2
v_gene: TRBV20-1
CDR3nt: TGCAGTGCTAGAGATCCCCTTACTACTAGCGGGAGGCTCTACGAGCAGTACTTC
CDR3aa: CSARDPLTTSGRLYEQYF

abundance: NA
len: 13
j_gene: TRBJ2-1
d_gene: NA
v_gene: TRBV5-8
CDR3nt: TGTGCCAGCAGCCAACAGGGTAACAATGAGCAGTTCTTC
CDR3aa: CASSQQGNNEQFF

abundance: NA
len: 14
j_gene: TRBJ2-7
d_gene: TRBD1
v_gene: TRBV24-1
CDR3nt: TGTGCCACCAGTGGGGGGACAGGGATCGACGAGCAGTACTTC
CDR3aa: CATSGGTGIDEQYF

abundance: NA
len: 16
j_gene: TRBJ2-1
d_gene: TRBD1
v_gene: TRBV29-1
CDR3nt: TGCAGCGAGTCCTCGAAGGGACAGGGAGGCCACAATGAGCAGTTCTTC
CDR3aa: CSESSKGQGGHNEQFF

abundance: many
len: 13
j_gene: TRBJ2-2
d_gene: NA
v_gene: TRBV6-5
CDR3nt: TGTGCCAGCAGGCAGGACAACACCGGGGAGCTGTTTTTT
CDR3aa: CASRQDNTGELFF

abundance: few
len: 12
j_gene: TRBJ1-2
d_gene: TRBD1
v_gene: TRBV27
CDR3nt: TGTGCCAGCAGTACTTTGACAGGGTCCCACACCTTC
CDR3aa: CASSTLTGSHTF

abundance: many
len: 13
j_gene: TRBJ2-2
d_gene: TRBD2
v_gene: TRBV12-3/TRBV12-4
CDR3nt: TGTGCCAGCATGAAGCGGGGCACCGGGGAGCTGTTTTTT
CDR3aa: CASMKRGTGELFF

abundance: few
len: 15
j_gene: TRBJ2-1
d_gene: TRBD1
v_gene: TRBV4-1
CDR3nt: TGCGCCAGCAGCCAAGGGGACAGGGGCTACAGTGAGCAGTTCTTC
CDR3aa: CASSQGDRGYSEQFF

abundance: once
len: 14
j_gene: TRBJ2-3
d_gene: NA
v_gene: TRBV7-2
CDR3nt: TGTGCCAGCAGCTTGGCCGGAGGTGGGGATACGCAGTATTTT
CDR3aa: CASSLAGGGDTQYF

abundance: NA
len: 12
j_gene: TRBJ2-3
d_gene: NA
v_gene: TRBV15
CDR3nt: TGTGCCACCAGTGGGGGTACAGATACGCAGTATTTT
CDR3aa: CATSGGTDTQYF

abundance: NA
len: 12
j_gene: TRBJ2-5
d_gene: TRBD1
v_gene: TRBV10-2
CDR3nt: TGCGCCAGCAGAGACAGGGGGGAGACCCAGTACTTC
CDR3aa: CASRDRGETQYF

abundance: NA
len: 14
j_gene: TRBJ1-2
d_gene: NA
v_gene: TRBV2
CDR3nt: TGTGCCAGCAGCTTTGACATTGGTAGCCATGGCTACACCTTC
CDR3aa: CASSFDIGSHGYTF

abundance: NA
len: 12
j_gene: TRBJ2-2
d_gene: NA
v_gene: TRBV9
CDR3nt: TGTGCCAGCAGCGCGGAGACCGGGGAGCTGTTTTTT
CDR3aa: CASSAETGELFF

abundance: NA
len: 16
j_gene: TRBJ1-2
d_gene: TRBD1
v_gene: TRBV18
CDR3nt: TGTGCCAGCTCACCCGAAACAGGGGGCTCTACCTATGGCTACACCTTC
CDR3aa: CASSPETGGSTYGYTF

abundance: NA
len: 13
j_gene: TRBJ1-2
d_gene: NA
v_gene: TRBV7-8
CDR3nt: TGTGCCAGCATCGACAGGACAGCCCCTGGCTACACCTTC
CDR3aa: CASIDRTAPGYTF

abundance: few
len: 12
j_gene: TRBJ1-1
d_gene: NA
v_gene: TRBV15
CDR3nt: TGTGCCACGCGCCACCTAAACACTGAAGCTTTCTTT
CDR3aa: CATRHLNTEAFF

abundance: NA
len: 15
j_gene: TRBJ2-2
d_gene: NA
v_gene: TRBV10-3
CDR3nt: TGTGCCATCAGTGATTGGACAGCGAACACCGGGGAGCTGTTTTTT
CDR3aa: CAISDWTANTGELFF

abundance: many
len: 15
j_gene: TRBJ1-6
d_gene: NA
v_gene: TRBV2
CDR3nt: TGTGCCAGCACCAACCCCTCCCCCAGGACGTCACCCCTCCACTTT
CDR3aa: CASTNPSPRTSPLHF